This T cell receptor beta chain was obtained from a study of T-cell reconstitution after alpha-beta-depleted transplantation in children. Preparation of the TCRbeta library was carried out with unique molecular identifiers. TCRdb reprocessed the PCR reads with MiXCR, giving one entry per CDR3 protein. The sample consists of 200,000 to 250,000 distinct CDR3 sequences, about 11% of them appearing once. This CDR3 contains 13 residues. Germline V lookup: CDR1 SGHRS, CDR2 YFSETQ. J gave up 11 bases and V 3 bases, and 8 bases lay outside the gene matches. This clonotype was counted many times. The chain has TRBV5-1 and TRBJ2-4, with TRBD2 identical over 7 bases. This TCR was sampled from a human donor who donated a stem cell graft to a child with acute lymphoblastic leukemia. The sequenced sample was PBMCs from the stem cell graft donor, obtained from the stem cell graft. CDR3: CASSSTLAGVQYF. The CDR3 DNA sequence: TGCGCCAGCAGCTCAACCCTTGCGGGAGTTCAGTACTTC. The whole variable domain, remainder taken from reference TRBV5-1 and TRBJ2-4, is KAGVTQTPRYLIKTRGQQVTLSCSPISGHRSVSWYQQTPGQGLQFLFEYFSETQRNKGNFPGRFSGRQFSNSRSEMNVSTLELGDSALYLCASSSTLAGVQYFGAGTRLSVL.